This TCR beta chain was captured by sequencing in a study of blood T cell repertoires in COVID-19. Study summary: PBMCs, B-cell-depleted T cells, or T cells were the source of the cDNA or gDNA that made up the material.

This CDR3 is 15 amino acids long. Deletions cut 6 bases from V and 1 base from J, with 15 bases between. Germline CDR1 is ENHRY and CDR2 is SYGVKD. Repertoires were generated with immunoSEQ multiplex PCR, while TCRdb's copy carries only in-frame clones and drops some. There are under 250,000 clones in the sample; 80% occur only once, and less than 6% lies in the top ten. This clonotype originated in a woman between 65 and 79 years old with acute or convalescent COVID-19. This chain uses TRBV10-3 with TRBJ1-1; D call uncertain. The sequenced sample was peripheral blood. The CDR3 loop reads CAISPSAVGNTEAFF. The CDR3 bases are TGTGCCATCAGCCCTAGCGCCGTGGGGAACACTGAAGCTTTCTTT.